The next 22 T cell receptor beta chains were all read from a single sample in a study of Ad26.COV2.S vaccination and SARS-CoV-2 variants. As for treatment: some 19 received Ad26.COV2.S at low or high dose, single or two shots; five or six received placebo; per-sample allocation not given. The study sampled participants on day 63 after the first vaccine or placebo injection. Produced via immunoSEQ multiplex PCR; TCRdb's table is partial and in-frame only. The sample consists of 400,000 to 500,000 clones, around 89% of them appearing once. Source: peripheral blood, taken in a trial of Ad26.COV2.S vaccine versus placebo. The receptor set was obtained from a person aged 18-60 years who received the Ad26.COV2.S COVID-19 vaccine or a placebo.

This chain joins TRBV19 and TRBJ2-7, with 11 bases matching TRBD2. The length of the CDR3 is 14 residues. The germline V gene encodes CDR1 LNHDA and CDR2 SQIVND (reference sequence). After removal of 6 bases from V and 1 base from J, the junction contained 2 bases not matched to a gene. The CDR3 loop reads CASSGTSGSYEQYF. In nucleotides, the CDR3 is TGTGCCAGTAGCGGGACTAGCGGATCCTACGAGCAGTACTTC.

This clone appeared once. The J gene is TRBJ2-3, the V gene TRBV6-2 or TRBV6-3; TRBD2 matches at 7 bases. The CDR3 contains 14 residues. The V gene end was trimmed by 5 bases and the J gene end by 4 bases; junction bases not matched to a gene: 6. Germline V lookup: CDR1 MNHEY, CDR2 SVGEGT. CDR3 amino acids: CASSPGGSADTQYF. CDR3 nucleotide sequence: TGTGCCAGCAGTCCGGGGGGTTCGGCAGATACGCAGTATTTT.

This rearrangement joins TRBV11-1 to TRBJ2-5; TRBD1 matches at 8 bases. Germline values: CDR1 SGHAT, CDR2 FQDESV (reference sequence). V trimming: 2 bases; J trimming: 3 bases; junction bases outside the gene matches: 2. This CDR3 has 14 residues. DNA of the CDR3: TGTGCCAGCAGCTTAATGACAGGGGAAGAGACCCAGTACTTC. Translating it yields CASSLMTGEETQYF.

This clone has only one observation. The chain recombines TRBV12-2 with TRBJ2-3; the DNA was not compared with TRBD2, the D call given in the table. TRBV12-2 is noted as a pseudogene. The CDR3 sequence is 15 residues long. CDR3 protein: CASRLTSGEEDTQYF. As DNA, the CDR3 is TGTGCAAGTCGCTTGACTAGCGGGGAGGAAGATACGCAGTATTTT.

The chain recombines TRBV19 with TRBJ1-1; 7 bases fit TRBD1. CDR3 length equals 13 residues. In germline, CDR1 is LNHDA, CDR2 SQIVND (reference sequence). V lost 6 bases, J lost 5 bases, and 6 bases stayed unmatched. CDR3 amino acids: CASRRQGETEAFF. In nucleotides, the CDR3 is TGTGCCAGTAGACGACAGGGTGAGACTGAAGCTTTCTTT.

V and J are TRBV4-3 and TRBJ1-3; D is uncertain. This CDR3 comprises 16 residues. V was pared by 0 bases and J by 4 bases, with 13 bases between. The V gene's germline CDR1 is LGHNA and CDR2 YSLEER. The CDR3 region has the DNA TGCGCCAGCAGCCAAGATTCTGTCGGGAGGGGAAACACCATATATTTT. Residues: CASSQDSVGRGNTIYF.

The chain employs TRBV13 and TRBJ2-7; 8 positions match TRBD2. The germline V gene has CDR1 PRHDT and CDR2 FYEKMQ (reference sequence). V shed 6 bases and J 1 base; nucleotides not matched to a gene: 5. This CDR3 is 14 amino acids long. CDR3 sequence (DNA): TGTGCCAGCAGGCGGTCGGGGGGGTCCTACGAGCAGTACTTC. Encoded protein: CASRRSGGSYEQYF.

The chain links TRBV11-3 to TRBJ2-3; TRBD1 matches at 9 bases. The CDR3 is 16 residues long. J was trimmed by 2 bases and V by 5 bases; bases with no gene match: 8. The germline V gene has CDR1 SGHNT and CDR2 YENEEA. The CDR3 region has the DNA TGTGCCAGCAGCCCAGGGGGACAGGGTTTCACAGATACGCAGTATTTT. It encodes CASSPGGQGFTDTQYF.

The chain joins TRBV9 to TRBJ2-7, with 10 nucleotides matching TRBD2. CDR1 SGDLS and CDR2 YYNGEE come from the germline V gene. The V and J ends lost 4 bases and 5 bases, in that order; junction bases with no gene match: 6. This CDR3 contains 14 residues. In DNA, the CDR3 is TGTGCCAGCAGCCCTAAGCGGGGGGGCGACGAGCAGTACTTC. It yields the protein CASSPKRGGDEQYF.

CDR3 nucleotides: TGTGCCAGCAGTGAAACTAGCGGGGGACTCAATGAGCAGTTCTTC. Translated: CASSETSGGLNEQFF. The chain is built from TRBV28 and TRBJ2-1, with TRBD2 matching 11 bases. The V gene end was trimmed by 5 bases and the J gene end by 6 bases; junction bases not matched to a gene: 6. CDR1 and CDR2 (germline): MDHEN, SYDVKM. The CDR3 length is 15 residues.

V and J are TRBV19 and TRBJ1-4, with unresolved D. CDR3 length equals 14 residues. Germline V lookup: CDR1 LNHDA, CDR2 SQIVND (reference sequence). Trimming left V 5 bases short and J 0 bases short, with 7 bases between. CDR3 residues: CASSLVATNEKLFF. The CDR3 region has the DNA TGTGCCAGTAGTTTGGTTGCAACTAATGAAAAACTGTTTTTT.

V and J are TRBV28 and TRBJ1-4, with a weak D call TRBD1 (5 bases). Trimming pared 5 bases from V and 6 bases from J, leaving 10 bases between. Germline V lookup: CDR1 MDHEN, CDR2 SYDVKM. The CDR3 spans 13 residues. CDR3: CASSPPGDEKLFF. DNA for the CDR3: TGTGCCAGCAGTCCTCCGGGGGATGAAAAACTGTTTTTT.

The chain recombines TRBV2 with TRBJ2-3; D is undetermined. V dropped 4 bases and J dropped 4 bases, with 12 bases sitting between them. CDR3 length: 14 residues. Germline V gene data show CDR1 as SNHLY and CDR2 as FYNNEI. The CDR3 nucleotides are TGTGCCAGCAGTGTCCTAGTCAGCGCAGATACGCAGTATTTT. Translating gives CASSVLVSADTQYF. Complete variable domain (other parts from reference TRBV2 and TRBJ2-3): EPEVTQTPSHQVTQMGQEVILRCVPISNHLYFYWYRQILGQKVEFLVSFYNNEISEKSEIFDDQFSVERPDGSNFTLKIRSTKLEDSAMYFCASSVLVSADTQYFGPGTRLTVL.

The CDR3 protein is CASSLRAGRETQYF. The DNA for the CDR3 is TGTGCCAGCAGCCTCCGGGCAGGCCGGGAGACCCAGTACTTC. This chain connects TRBV7-9 to TRBJ2-5; no reliable D call. The V gene lost 5 bases and the J gene lost 5 bases, with 15 bases spanning the gap. This CDR3 comprises 14 residues. Per the germline V gene, CDR1 is SEHNR and CDR2 is FQNEAQ (reference sequence).

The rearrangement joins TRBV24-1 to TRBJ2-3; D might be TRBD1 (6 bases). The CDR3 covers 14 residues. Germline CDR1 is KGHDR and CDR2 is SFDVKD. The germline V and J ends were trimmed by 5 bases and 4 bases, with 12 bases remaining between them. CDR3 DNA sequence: TGTGCCACCAGTGCCACTGCAGGGGCAGATACGCAGTATTTT. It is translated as CATSATAGADTQYF.

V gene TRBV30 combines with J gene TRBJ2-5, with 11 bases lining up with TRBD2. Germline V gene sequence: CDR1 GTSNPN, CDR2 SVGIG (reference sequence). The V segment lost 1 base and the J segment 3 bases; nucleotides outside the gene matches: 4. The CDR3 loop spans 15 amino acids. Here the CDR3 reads CAWSGSLAGEETQYF. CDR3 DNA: TGTGCCTGGAGTGGTTCACTAGCGGGGGAAGAGACCCAGTACTTC.

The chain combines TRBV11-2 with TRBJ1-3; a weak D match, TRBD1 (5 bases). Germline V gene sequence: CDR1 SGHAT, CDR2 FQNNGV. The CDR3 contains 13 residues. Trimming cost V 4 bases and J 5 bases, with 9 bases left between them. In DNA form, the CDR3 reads TGTGCCAGCAGCTCGGGACGGAGAAACACCATATATTTT. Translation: CASSSGRRNTIYF.

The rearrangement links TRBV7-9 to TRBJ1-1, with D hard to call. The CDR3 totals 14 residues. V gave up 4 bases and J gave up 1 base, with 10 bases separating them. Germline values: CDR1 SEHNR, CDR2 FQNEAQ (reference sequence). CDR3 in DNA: TGTGCCAGCAGCTCTCCAGTAGAGAACACTGAAGCTTTCTTT. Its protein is CASSSPVENTEAFF.

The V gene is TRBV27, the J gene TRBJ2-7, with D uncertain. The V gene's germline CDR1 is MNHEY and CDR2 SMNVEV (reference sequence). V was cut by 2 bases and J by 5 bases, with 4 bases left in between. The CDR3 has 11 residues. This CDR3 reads CASSLEDEQYF. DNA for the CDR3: TGTGCCAGCAGTTTAGAGGACGAGCAGTACTTC.

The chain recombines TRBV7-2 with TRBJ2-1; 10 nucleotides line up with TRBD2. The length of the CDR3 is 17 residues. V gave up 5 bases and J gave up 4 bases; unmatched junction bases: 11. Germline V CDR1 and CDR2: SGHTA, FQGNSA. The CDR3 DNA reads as TGTGCCAGCAGCCCCTCAGTAGCGGGGGGCTTTTACAATGAGCAGTTCTTC. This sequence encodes CASSPSVAGGFYNEQFF.

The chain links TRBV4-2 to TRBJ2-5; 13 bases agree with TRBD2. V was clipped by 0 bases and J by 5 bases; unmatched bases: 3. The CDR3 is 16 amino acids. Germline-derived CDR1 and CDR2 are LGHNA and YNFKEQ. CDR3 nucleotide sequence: TGTGCCAGCAGCCAAGAAGGACTAGCGGGGGTGGAGACCCAGTACTTC. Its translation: CASSQEGLAGVETQYF.

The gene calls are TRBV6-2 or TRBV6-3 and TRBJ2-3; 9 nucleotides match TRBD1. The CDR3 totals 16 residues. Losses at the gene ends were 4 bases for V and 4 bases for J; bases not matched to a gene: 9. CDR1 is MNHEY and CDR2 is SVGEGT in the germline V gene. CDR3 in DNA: TGTGCCAGCAGTTCCACGGACAGGGGTGGGGCAGATACGCAGTATTTT. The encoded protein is CASSSTDRGGADTQYF.